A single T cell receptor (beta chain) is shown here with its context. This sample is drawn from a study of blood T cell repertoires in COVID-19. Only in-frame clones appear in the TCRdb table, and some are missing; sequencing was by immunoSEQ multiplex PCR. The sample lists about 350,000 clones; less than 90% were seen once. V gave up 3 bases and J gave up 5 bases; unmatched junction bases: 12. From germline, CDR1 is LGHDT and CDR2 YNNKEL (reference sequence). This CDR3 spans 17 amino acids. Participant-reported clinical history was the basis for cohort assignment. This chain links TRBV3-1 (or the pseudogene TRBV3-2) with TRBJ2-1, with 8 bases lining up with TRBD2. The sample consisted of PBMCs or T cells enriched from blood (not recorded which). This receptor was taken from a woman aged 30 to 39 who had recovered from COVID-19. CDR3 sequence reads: CASSHQITSGPDNEQFF. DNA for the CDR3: TGTGCCAGCAGCCACCAAATCACTAGCGGTCCAGACAATGAGCAGTTCTTC.